Presented here are 18 T cell receptor beta chains from one specimen sequenced in a study of blood T cell repertoires in COVID-19 (dated by TCRdb to 2019 to 2021). To prepare the library, the immunoSEQ multiplex PCR assay was applied. The immuneACCESS repertoire file appears here via TCRdb, limited to in-frame rearrangements. These files lack a portion of the clones; in checked studies, under half of the deficit traces to unresolved V genes, and the cause of the others is not known. The sample contains fewer than 350,000 clones, approximately 88% of them found a single time. The top ten clonotypes cover 1.5% to 2% of the sample. The sample taken for sequencing was PBMCs or T cells enriched from blood (not recorded which). These receptors were obtained from a woman in her 40s who had recovered from COVID-19.

This clone was observed a handful of times. The chain links TRBV6-5 to TRBJ2-2, with 9 positions matching TRBD2. Germline values: CDR1 MNHEY, CDR2 SVGAGI. Losses at the gene ends were 11 bases for V and 1 base for J; bases not matched to a gene: 5. The CDR3 extends over 14 amino acids. The CDR3 reads CAAERGENTGELFF. CDR3 in DNA: TGTGCCGCAGAGCGGGGGGAGAACACCGGGGAGCTGTTTTTT.

The chain joins TRBV5-1 to TRBJ2-1, with D tentatively TRBD1 (5 bases). V lost 4 bases and J lost 7, with 12 bases in between. Germline CDR1 is SGHRS and CDR2 is YFSETQ. The CDR3 extends over 13 amino acids. In DNA, the CDR3 is TGCGCCAGCAGCCGGACACCTAGTAATGAGCAGTTCTTC. Translated, it gives CASSRTPSNEQFF.

The CDR3: CASSQGPGYEQFF. CDR3 nucleotides: TGTGCCAGCAGCCAAGGGCCTGGCTATGAGCAGTTCTTC. The rearrangement links TRBV3-1 (or the pseudogene TRBV3-2) to TRBJ2-1; D is unclear. The germline V and J ends were trimmed by 1 base and 8 bases, with 9 bases remaining between them. CDR1 and CDR2 from the germline V gene are LGHDT and YNNKEL (reference sequence). CDR3 length: 13 residues.

This clone showed up just once. The V call is TRBV6-5, the J call TRBJ1-2; tentatively, D is TRBD1 (6 bases). In germline, CDR1 is MNHEY, CDR2 SVGAGI. CDR3 length: 14 residues. V dropped 5 bases and J dropped 0 bases, with 10 bases sitting between them. The CDR3 reads CASSPTGSNYGYTF. DNA for the CDR3: TGTGCCAGCAGTCCGACAGGTTCTAACTATGGCTACACCTTC.

The chain employs TRBV24-1 and TRBJ2-5, with no clear D. Germline CDR1 is KGHDR and CDR2 is SFDVKD. V shed 3 bases and J shed 0 bases, with 16 bases lying between them. The CDR3 runs 17 residues. The CDR3 coding sequence is TGTGCCACCAGTGATAGTCGGCAGGCGATAAACCAAGAGACCCAGTACTTC. Translating it yields CATSDSRQAINQETQYF.

This chain connects TRBV7-9 to TRBJ1-6, with 7 bases fitting TRBD1. Losses at the gene ends were 6 bases for V and 6 bases for J; bases not matched to a gene: 2. CDR3 length: 13 residues. From germline, CDR1 is SEHNR and CDR2 FQNEAQ (reference sequence). Here the CDR3 reads CASRGQSNSPLHF. The CDR3 nucleotides read TGTGCCAGCAGGGGACAGTCTAATTCACCCCTCCACTTT.

The chain uses TRBV12-5 and TRBJ1-2; D gene uncertain. With 0 bases removed from V and 7 bases from J, the gap between germline ends came to 9 bases. Germline lookup yields CDR1 LGHNT and CDR2 FRNRAP. The CDR3 length is 13 residues. CDR3: CASGLVRGVGYTF. CDR3 nucleotide sequence: TGTGCTAGTGGTTTGGTACGGGGTGTTGGCTACACCTTC.

V usage is TRBV25-1 and J usage is TRBJ1-1; no clear D gene. The V end lost 7 bases, the J end lost 5 bases, and 14 bases lay between the germline ends. CDR3 length equals 13 residues. Germline-derived CDR1 and CDR2 are MGHDK and SYGVNS. The CDR3 here is CASKVQAGTEAFF. In DNA, the CDR3 is TGTGCCAGCAAGGTCCAGGCGGGAACTGAAGCTTTCTTT. Filled out from reference TRBV25-1 and TRBJ1-1, the complete variable domain reads EADIYQTPRYLVIGTGKKITLECSQTMGHDKMYWYQQDPGMELHLIHYSYGVNSTEKGDLSSESTVSRIRTEHFPLTLESARPSHTSQYLCASKVQAGTEAFFGQGTRLTVV.

This clone occurred once. The J gene is TRBJ1-6, the V gene TRBV19; D remains ambiguous. Trimming shortened V by 6 bases and J by 10 bases, and 13 bases separated the two germline ends. Germline-derived CDR1 and CDR2 are LNHDA and SQIVND (reference sequence). The CDR3 spans 13 residues. CDR3 protein: CASSGGGGSPLHF. As DNA, the CDR3 is TGTGCCAGTAGCGGAGGTGGCGGATCACCCCTCCACTTT.

The chain links TRBV7-3 to TRBJ2-3; weak D call: TRBD2 (6 bases). Looked up from germline, CDR1 is SGHTA and CDR2 is FQGTGA. Deletions cut 4 bases from V and 2 bases from J, with 10 bases between. This CDR3 spans 14 amino acids. The CDR3 coding sequence is TGTGCCAGCAGCTCCCAGCGGGCCACAGATACGCAGTATTTT. Encoded protein: CASSSQRATDTQYF.

V and J are TRBV7-2 and TRBJ2-7, with 8 bases fitting TRBD2. The trim removed 1 base at V and 5 bases at J, leaving 4 bases unmatched. Per the germline V gene, CDR1 is SGHTA and CDR2 is FQGNSA. CDR3 length: 14 residues. The CDR3 DNA follows: TGTGCCAGCAGCTTAGTCTTGCGGGAGGACGAGCAGTACTTC. Its protein is CASSLVLREDEQYF.

This chain joins TRBV6-6 and TRBJ1-5; D perhaps matches TRBD1 (6 bases). Germline V gene lookup returns CDR1 MNHNY and CDR2 SVGAGI (reference sequence). This CDR3 spans 14 amino acids. Trimming pared 4 bases from V and 2 bases from J, leaving 9 bases between. CDR3 DNA sequence: TGTGCCAGCAGTTGGGGGCCCGGCAATCAGCCCCAGCATTTT. Amino acid sequence: CASSWGPGNQPQHF.

This clone was detected only once. The V call is TRBV6-5, the J call TRBJ2-7, with 14 bases that match TRBD2. Germline CDR1 is MNHEY and CDR2 is SVGAGI. The CDR3 runs to 14 residues. Trimming at V came to 6 bases and at J to 7 bases, leaving 5 bases not matched to a gene. CDR3 DNA sequence: TGTGCCAGCAGCCGACTAGCGGGAGGGCCGGAGCAGTACTTC. Residues: CASSRLAGGPEQYF.

Notes on this clone: Other DNA sequences within the sample encode an identical CDR3. V is TRBV7-2 and J is TRBJ2-5, with D possibly matching TRBD2 (6 bases). This CDR3 contains 13 residues. Trimming took 5 bases from V and 2 from J, leaving 9 bases between them. Germline CDR1 SGHTA, CDR2 FQGNSA. The CDR3 loop is CASSLGRQETQYF. The CDR3 coding sequence is TGTGCCAGCAGCCTAGGGAGGCAAGAGACCCAGTACTTC.

J is TRBJ1-5 and V is TRBV4-1; TRBD1 matches 7 bases. Germline trimming cut 3 bases from V and 6 bases from J; bases unmatched to any gene: 5. The CDR3 is made up of 14 amino acids. Germline V lookup: CDR1 MGHRA, CDR2 YSYEKL. The CDR3: CASSQEGASQPQHF. DNA for the CDR3: TGCGCCAGCAGCCAGGAGGGGGCAAGTCAGCCCCAGCATTTT.

The chain joins TRBV30 to TRBJ1-1; no firm D call. CDR1 is GTSNPN, CDR2 SVGIG, per germline (reference sequence). The V end was cut by 3 bases, the J end by 6 bases, with 11 bases between. This CDR3 comprises 12 residues. CDR3 protein: CAWRRQEAEAFF. Written as DNA, the CDR3 is TGTGCCTGGAGAAGGCAGGAGGCTGAAGCTTTCTTT.

The rearrangement uses TRBV18 and TRBJ1-2; D may be TRBD1 (5 bases). Germline V gene data show CDR1 as KGHSH and CDR2 as LQKENI. The CDR3 sequence is 17 residues long. Between the trimmed V and J ends, which lost 2 bases and 6 bases, there was a span of 22 bases. For the CDR3, the DNA is TGTGCCAGCTCACCAAACAGCAGGCAGGGCGCCTTTGATGGCTACACCTTC. Protein product: CASSPNSRQGAFDGYTF.

This clone occurred many times. CDR3 sequence reads: CASSYRGASLHF. The CDR3 coding sequence is TGTGCCAGCAGTTACCGGGGGGCAAGCCTCCACTTT. This rearrangement joins TRBV6-5 to TRBJ1-6, with D maybe TRBD1 (6 bases). From germline, CDR1 is MNHEY and CDR2 SVGAGI. The V gene lost 2 bases and the J gene lost 15 bases, with 11 bases spanning the gap. The CDR3 extends over 12 amino acids.